This is a list of T cell receptor beta chains from one sample in a study of blood T cell repertoires in COVID-19. TCRdb keeps only in-frame clones here, not all; method: immunoSEQ multiplex PCR. Here the sample spans 150,000 to 200,000 clones, just under 95% being singletons. Specimen: peripheral blood. These receptors were collected from a woman aged 50 to 65 with acute or convalescent COVID-19. Both conserved end residues are part of each CDR3. A D gene is named only where the DNA matches it firmly. Clone size is not always given. Where it is, it says once, few, many or a class for expanded clones.

cdr3_aa cdr3_nt j_call clone_size d_call v_call
CASSRWDRGDEQYF TGCGCCAGCAGCCGTTGGGACAGGGGGGACGAGCAGTACTTC TRBJ2-7 NA TRBD1 TRBV5-1
CASSLGVNTGELFF TGTGCCAGCAGCTTAGGGGTCAACACCGGGGAGCTGTTTTTT TRBJ2-2 NA NA TRBV5-4
CASSVGSGSWYEQYF TGTGCCAGCAGCGTAGGAAGCGGGAGTTGGTACGAGCAGTACTTC TRBJ2-7 NA TRBD2 TRBV9
CATSTGLSNQPQHF TGTGCCACCTCGACAGGGTTGAGCAATCAGCCCCAGCATTTT TRBJ1-5 NA TRBD1 TRBV19
CAWSVQGPYGYTF TGTGCCTGGAGTGTGCAGGGCCCCTATGGCTACACCTTC TRBJ1-2 once NA TRBV30
CASSPVSGGDQYF TGTGCCAGCAGCCCCGTCTCCGGCGGCGACCAGTACTTC TRBJ2-5 NA NA TRBV28
CASSSQQGRGNQPQHF TGTGCCAGCAGCTCTCAACAGGGAAGGGGCAATCAGCCCCAGCATTTT TRBJ1-5 NA NA TRBV7-2
CASSLGASGGTDTQYF TGTGCCAGCAGCTTAGGGGCTAGCGGGGGCACAGATACGCAGTATTTT TRBJ2-3 NA TRBD2 TRBV11-3
CAWSVQVAGNTIYF TGTGCCTGGAGTGTACAGGTCGCTGGAAACACCATATATTTT TRBJ1-3 NA NA TRBV30
CASSYTRTGASGYTF TGTGCCAGTAGTTACACTCGGACAGGGGCGAGTGGCTACACCTTC TRBJ1-2 NA TRBD1 TRBV19
CASSESGKGWGRPEAFF TGCGCCAGCAGTGAGTCTGGAAAAGGCTGGGGGCGGCCTGAAGCTTTCTTT TRBJ1-1 NA NA TRBV10-2
CASSLNPQNTEAFF TGTGCCAGCAGCTTAAATCCCCAGAACACTGAAGCTTTCTTT TRBJ1-1 NA NA TRBV7-3
CARSSTRDRSRPNTGELFF TGCGCCAGGAGCTCAACCAGGGACAGGTCCCGCCCGAACACCGGGGAGCTGTTTTTT TRBJ2-2 NA TRBD1 TRBV23-1
CASGNLRGTEAFF TGTGCCAGCGGAAATCTTAGGGGCACTGAAGCTTTCTTT TRBJ1-1 once NA TRBV28
CASSKLRQGALMNTEAFF TGTGCCAGCAGCAAATTGAGACAGGGGGCTTTAATGAACACTGAAGCTTTCTTT TRBJ1-1 NA NA TRBV21-1
CASSLRGGEQTQYF TGTGCCAGCAGTTTGCGAGGGGGAGAACAGACCCAGTACTTC TRBJ2-5 NA NA TRBV28